The 7 T cell receptor beta chains listed next were all sequenced from one sample in a study of regulatory T cells in long-lasting Graves disease. According to the study, TCR beta libraries were built with iRepertoire HTBI primers and CDR3-region Arm-PCR. TCRdb independently ran MiXCR on the multiplex PCR reads; one entry per CDR3 protein. The sample carries approximately 440,000 distinct CDR3 sequences, around 24% recorded once. Time point reported: persistent/refractory GD, antithyroid drugs over 5 years with positive TRAb. From RNA extracted from PBMCs, the TCR library was made. Specimen: peripheral blood mononuclear cells (PBMCs), collected when the disease was refractory, from a patient treated with antithyroid drugs. These receptors originate from a female donor with Graves disease.

This clonotype was detected ten times or more. The V gene is TRBV28, the J gene TRBJ2-7, with D perhaps TRBD1 (5 bases). The V and J ends lost 3 bases and 5 bases respectively, with 20 bases between them. The CDR3 is 16 residues long. Germline V gives CDR1 MDHEN, CDR2 SYDVKM. The CDR3 DNA is TGTGCCAGCAGTTTCCCCCTTAGGGCAGGGTTCCACGAGCAGTACTTC. The encoded protein is CASSFPLRAGFHEQYF. The variable domain in full, with the rest retrieved from reference TRBV28 and TRBJ2-7, is DVKVTQSSRYLVKRTGEKVFLECVQDMDHENMFWYRQDPGLGLRLIYFSYDVKMKEKGDIPEGYSVSREKKERFSLILESASTNQTSMYLCASSFPLRAGFHEQYFGPGTRLTVT.

The table lists this clonotype with a few counts. This may arise from a read error, as a much more abundant clone is one base away. The V gene is TRBV10-3, the J gene TRBJ1-2, with a weak D call TRBD1 (5 bases). Trimming removed 10 bases from V and 4 bases from J, with 13 bases in between. This CDR3 region has 12 residues. Germline lookup yields CDR1 ENHRY and CDR2 SYGVKD. DNA of the CDR3: TGTGCCAGCAAAGGGGCTAGCTATGGCTACACCTTC. Its protein product is CASKGASYGYTF.

The genes are TRBV3-1 and TRBJ2-2; no clear D. The V end was cut by 3 bases, the J end by 0 bases, with 14 bases between. The CDR3 loop spans 17 amino acids. Germline values: CDR1 LGHDT, CDR2 YNNKEL (reference sequence). Here the CDR3 reads CASSHTGVDANTGELFF. The CDR3 bases are TGTGCCAGCAGCCATACTGGGGTAGACGCGAACACCGGGGAGCTGTTTTTT.

The chain employs TRBV7-2 and TRBJ2-1; 8 bases are a match to TRBD2. The length of the CDR3 is 18 residues. V was pared by 3 bases and J by 4 bases, with 14 bases of the junction left unmatched. Germline CDR1 SGHTA, CDR2 FQGNSA. The CDR3: CASSLDGRAGAGYNEQFF. CDR3 nucleotides: TGTGCCAGCAGCTTGGACGGTCGAGCGGGAGCGGGGTACAATGAGCAGTTCTTC.

V usage is TRBV5-1 and J usage is TRBJ2-7, with D unresolved. Germline V gives CDR1 SGHRS, CDR2 YFSETQ. CDR3 length: 12 amino acids. The V and J ends lost 4 bases and 7 bases respectively, with 12 bases between them. The CDR3, as DNA: TGCGCCAGCAGCAGGGAAAATAGGGAGCAGTACTTC. Translation: CASSRENREQYF.

V usage is TRBV7-9 and J usage is TRBJ2-5; TRBD2 aligns across 8 bases. CDR1 and CDR2 (germline): SEHNR, FQNEAQ (reference sequence). Losses at the gene ends were 5 bases for V and 5 bases for J; bases not matched to a gene: 13. The CDR3 sequence is 16 residues long. In DNA, the CDR3 is TGTGCCAGCAGCAGTGGCCCTGGACTAGCTAGCGAGACCCAGTACTTC. It codes for CASSSGPGLASETQYF.

The CDR3 reads CSASPLANTGELFF. The CDR3 DNA follows: TGCAGTGCTAGTCCACTGGCGAACACCGGGGAGCTGTTTTTT. The rearrangement joins TRBV20-1 to TRBJ2-2; no firm D call. The V gene lost 3 bases and the J gene lost 0 bases, with 8 bases spanning the gap. The CDR3 runs to 14 residues. CDR1 is DFQATT and CDR2 is SNEGSKA in the germline V gene (reference sequence).